This T cell receptor beta chain came from a study of control samples from healthy donors and cancer patients. This table comes from immunoSEQ multiplex PCR, and its TCRdb copy is limited to in-frame clones, with some not included. The repertoire holds 150,000 to 200,000 clones, with around 92% as singletons. Germline CDR1 is LGHNA and CDR2 is YSLEER. V lost 1 base and J lost 0; bases outside the gene matches: 2. There are 17 residues in the CDR3. This receptor was obtained from a woman under 40 in good health. J is TRBJ1-4 and V is TRBV4-3; 10 bases line up with TRBD1. Sequencing was done on a sample of blood. CDR3 residues: CASSQGTGGATNEKLFF. Written as DNA, the CDR3 is TGCGCCAGCAGCCAAGGGACAGGGGGTGCAACTAATGAAAAACTGTTTTTT.